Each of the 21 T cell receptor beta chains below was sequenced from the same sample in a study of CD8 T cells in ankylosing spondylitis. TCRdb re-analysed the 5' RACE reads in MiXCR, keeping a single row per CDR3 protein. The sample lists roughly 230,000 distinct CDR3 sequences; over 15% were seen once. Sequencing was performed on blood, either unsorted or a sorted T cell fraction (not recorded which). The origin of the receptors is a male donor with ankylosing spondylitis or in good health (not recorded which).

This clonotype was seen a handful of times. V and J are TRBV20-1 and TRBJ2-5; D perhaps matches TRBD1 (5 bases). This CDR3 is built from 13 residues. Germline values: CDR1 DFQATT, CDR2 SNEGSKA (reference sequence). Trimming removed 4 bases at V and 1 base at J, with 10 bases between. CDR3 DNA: TGCAGTGCTAAGGGGATAAGCCAAGAGACCCAGTACTTC. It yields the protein CSAKGISQETQYF.

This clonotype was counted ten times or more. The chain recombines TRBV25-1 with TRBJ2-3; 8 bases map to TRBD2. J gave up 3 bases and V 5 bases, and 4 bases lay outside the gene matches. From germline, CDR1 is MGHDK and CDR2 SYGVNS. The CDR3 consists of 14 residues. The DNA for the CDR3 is TGTGCCAGCAGTAGCGGGAGCGGTACAGATACGCAGTATTTT. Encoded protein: CASSSGSGTDTQYF.

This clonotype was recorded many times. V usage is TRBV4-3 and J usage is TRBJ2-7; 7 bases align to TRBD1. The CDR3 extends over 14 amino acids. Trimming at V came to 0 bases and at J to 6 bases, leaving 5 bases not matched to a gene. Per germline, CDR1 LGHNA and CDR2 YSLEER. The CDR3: CASSQDKTGPEQYF. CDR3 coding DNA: TGCGCCAGCAGCCAAGATAAGACAGGGCCCGAGCAGTACTTC.

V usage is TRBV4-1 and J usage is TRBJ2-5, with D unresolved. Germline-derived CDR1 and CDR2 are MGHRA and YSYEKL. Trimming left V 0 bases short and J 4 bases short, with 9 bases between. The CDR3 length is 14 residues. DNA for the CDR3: TGCGCCAGCAGCCAAGAGGGATATGGAGAGACCCAGTACTTC. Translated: CASSQEGYGETQYF.

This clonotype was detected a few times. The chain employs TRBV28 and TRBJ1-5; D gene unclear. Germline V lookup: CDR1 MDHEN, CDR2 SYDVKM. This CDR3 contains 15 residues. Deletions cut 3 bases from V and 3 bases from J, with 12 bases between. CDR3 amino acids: CASSFGVPNNQPQHF. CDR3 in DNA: TGTGCCAGCAGTTTTGGGGTGCCGAACAATCAGCCCCAGCATTTT.

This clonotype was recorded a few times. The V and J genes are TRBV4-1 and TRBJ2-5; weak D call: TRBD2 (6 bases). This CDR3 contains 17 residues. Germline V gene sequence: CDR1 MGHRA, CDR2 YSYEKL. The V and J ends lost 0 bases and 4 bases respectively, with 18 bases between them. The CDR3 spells CASSQEEPGLGGETQYF. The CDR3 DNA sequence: TGCGCCAGCAGCCAAGAAGAGCCGGGACTTGGAGGAGAGACCCAGTACTTC.

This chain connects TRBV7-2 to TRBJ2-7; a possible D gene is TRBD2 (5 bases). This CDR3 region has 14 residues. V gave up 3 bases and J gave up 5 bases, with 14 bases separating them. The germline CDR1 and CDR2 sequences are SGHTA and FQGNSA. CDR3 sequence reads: CASSFGVRADEQYF. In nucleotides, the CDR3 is TGTGCCAGCAGCTTCGGGGTGAGGGCGGACGAGCAGTACTTC.

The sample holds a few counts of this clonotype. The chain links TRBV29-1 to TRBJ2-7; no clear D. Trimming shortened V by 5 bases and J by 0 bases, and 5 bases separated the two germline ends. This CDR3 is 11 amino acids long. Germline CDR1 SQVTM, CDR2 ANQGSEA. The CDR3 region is CSVTDSYEQYF. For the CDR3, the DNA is TGCAGCGTTACCGACTCCTACGAGCAGTACTTC.

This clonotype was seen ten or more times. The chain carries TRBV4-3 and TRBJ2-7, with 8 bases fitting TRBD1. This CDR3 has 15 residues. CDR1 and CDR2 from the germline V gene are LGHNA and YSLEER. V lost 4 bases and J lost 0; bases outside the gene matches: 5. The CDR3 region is CASSPDRANSYEQYF. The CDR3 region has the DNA TGCGCCAGCAGCCCGGACAGGGCCAACTCCTACGAGCAGTACTTC.

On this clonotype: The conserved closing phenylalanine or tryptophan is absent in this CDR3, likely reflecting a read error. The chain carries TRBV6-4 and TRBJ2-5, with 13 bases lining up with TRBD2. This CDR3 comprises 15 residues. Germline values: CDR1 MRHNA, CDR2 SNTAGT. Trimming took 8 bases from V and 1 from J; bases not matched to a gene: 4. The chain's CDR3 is CASSRLAGGQETQYS. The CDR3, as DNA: TGTGCCAGCTCAAGACTAGCGGGAGGCCAAGAGACCCAGTACTCC.

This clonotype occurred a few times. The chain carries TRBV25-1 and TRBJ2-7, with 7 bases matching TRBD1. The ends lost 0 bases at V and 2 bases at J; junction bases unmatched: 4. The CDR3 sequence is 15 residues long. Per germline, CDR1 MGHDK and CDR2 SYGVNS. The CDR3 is CASSEYYQGAYEQYF. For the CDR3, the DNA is TGTGCCAGCAGTGAATATTACCAGGGGGCCTACGAGCAGTACTTC.

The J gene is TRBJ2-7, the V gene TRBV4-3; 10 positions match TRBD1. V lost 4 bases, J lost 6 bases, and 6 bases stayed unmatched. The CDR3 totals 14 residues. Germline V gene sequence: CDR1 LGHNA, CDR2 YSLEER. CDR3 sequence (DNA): TGCGCCAGCAGCCGCGGGACAGGGGTGGCCGAGCAGTACTTC. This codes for CASSRGTGVAEQYF.

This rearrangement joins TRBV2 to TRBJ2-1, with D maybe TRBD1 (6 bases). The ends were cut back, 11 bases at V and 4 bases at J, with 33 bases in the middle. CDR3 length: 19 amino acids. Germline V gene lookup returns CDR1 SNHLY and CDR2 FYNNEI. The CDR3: CALSGGTLVTRVPYNEQFF. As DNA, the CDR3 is TGTGCCCTCAGTGGGGGCACCCTCGTAACGCGGGTACCGTACAATGAGCAGTTCTTC.

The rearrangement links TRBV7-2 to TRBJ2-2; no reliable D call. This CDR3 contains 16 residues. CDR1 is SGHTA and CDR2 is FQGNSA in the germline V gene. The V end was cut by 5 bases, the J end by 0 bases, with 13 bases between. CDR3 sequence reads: CASSPRRTTNTGELFF. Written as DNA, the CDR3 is TGTGCCAGCAGCCCTCGCCGTACCACGAACACCGGGGAGCTGTTTTTT.

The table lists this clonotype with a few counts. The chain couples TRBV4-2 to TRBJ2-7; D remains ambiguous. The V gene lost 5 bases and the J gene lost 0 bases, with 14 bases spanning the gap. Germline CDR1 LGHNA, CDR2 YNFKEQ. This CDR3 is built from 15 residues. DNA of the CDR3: TGTGCCAGCAGCGGCGACGGGTATAGCTCCTACGAGCAGTACTTC. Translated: CASSGDGYSSYEQYF.

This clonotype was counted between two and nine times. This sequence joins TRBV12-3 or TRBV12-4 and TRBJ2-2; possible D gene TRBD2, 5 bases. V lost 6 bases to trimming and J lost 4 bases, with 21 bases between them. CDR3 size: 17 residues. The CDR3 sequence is CASRPPVASPSTGELFF. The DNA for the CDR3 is TGTGCCAGCAGGCCACCTGTGGCTAGCCCGAGCACCGGGGAGCTGTTTTTT.

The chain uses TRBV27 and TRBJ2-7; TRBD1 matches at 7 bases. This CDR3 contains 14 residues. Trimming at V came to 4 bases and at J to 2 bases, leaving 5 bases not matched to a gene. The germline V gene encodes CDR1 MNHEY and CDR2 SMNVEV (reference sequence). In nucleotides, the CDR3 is TGTGCCAGCAGTTCGTCCGGGACAGCCTACGAGCAGTACTTC. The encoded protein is CASSSSGTAYEQYF.

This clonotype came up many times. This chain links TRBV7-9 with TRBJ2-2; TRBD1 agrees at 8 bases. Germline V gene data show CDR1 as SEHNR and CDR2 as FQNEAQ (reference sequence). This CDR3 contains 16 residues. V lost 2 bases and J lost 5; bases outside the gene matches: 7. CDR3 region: CASSLSTGGRTGELFF. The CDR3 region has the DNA TGTGCCAGCAGCTTAAGCACAGGGGGACGGACCGGGGAGCTGTTTTTT.

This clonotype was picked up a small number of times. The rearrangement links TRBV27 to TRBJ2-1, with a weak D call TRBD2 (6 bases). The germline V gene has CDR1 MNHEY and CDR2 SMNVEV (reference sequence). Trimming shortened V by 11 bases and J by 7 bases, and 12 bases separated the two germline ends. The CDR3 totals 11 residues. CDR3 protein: CACGESNEQFF. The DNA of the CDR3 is TGTGCCTGCGGGGAAAGTAATGAGCAGTTCTTC.

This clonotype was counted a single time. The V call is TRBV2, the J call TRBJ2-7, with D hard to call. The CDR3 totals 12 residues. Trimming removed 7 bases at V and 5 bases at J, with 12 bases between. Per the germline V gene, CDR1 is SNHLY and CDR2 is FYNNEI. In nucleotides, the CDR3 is TGTGCCAGCATGGGGTTGAGCGACGAGCAGTACTTC. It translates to CASMGLSDEQYF.

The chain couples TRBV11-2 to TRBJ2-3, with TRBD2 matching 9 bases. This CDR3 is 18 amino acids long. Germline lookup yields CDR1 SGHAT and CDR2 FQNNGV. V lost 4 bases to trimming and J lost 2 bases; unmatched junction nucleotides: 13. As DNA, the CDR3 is TGTGCCAGCAGCTCGCAGCGCGGGGCGGGAGGGGTCACAGATACGCAGTATTTT. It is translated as CASSSQRGAGGVTDTQYF.